This is a list of T cell receptor beta chains from one sample in a study of T cells in localized non-small cell lung cancer. The table came from immunoSEQ multiplex PCR; TCRdb's copy has only in-frame clones and leaves some out. The sample has around 50,000 clones, around 87% seen once. This sample comprised PBMCs, obtained before any cancer treatment. These TCRs come from a man aged 35 to 69 with stage II lung adenocarcinoma. CDR3s include the opening cysteine and the closing phenylalanine or tryptophan. Fields, in order: clone size, V gene, J gene, D gene, CDR3 DNA, CDR3 protein. D genes are given only for firm matches. A row's size may be missing; if present it is once, few, many or a size class.

once,TRBV7-2,TRBJ2-1,-,TGTGCCAGCAGTTATGAAGGGTTCACCTACAATGAGCAGTTCTTC,CASSYEGFTYNEQFF
few,TRBV7-8,TRBJ1-4,-,TGTGCCAGCAGCAATTGGGAAAAACTGTTTTTT,CASSNWEKLFF
-,TRBV7-3,TRBJ1-1,-,TGTGCCAGCAGCTTAAGAAGTACGGGGAGGGGGAACACTGAAGCTTTCTTT,CASSLRSTGRGNTEAFF
-,TRBV19,TRBJ1-3,TRBD1,TGTGCCACCGGACAGGGATCCTCTGGAAACACCATATATTTT,CATGQGSSGNTIYF
-,TRBV7-2,TRBJ2-5,TRBD2,TGTGCCAGCAGCTTATCTAGCGGGGGCGGACAGGAGACCCAGTACTTC,CASSLSSGGGQETQYF
-,TRBV9,TRBJ2-5,TRBD1,TGTGCCAGCAGCGGCCGGGACAGATTACCCGAAAAAGAGACCCAGTACTTC,CASSGRDRLPEKETQYF
-,TRBV7-2,TRBJ2-3,-,TGTGCCAGCAGCTTATCCGGGCGCACAGATACGCAGTATTTT,CASSLSGRTDTQYF
-,TRBV4-1,TRBJ2-1,-,TGCGCCAGCAGCCCCCTCCGAGGGGTCGGAGAGCAGTTCTTC,CASSPLRGVGEQFF
-,TRBV4-1,TRBJ1-3,TRBD1,TGCGCCAGCAGCCAAGATGAGACAGGGGGAAAGAACACCATATATTTT,CASSQDETGGKNTIYF
-,TRBV6-6,TRBJ2-5,-,TGTGCCAGCAGTCGCTCGGGCAGGGCGGCGGAGACCCAGTACTTC,CASSRSGRAAETQYF
-,TRBV19,TRBJ1-1,-,TGTGCCAGTAGCCCCGGTGAAGACACTGAAGCTTTCTTT,CASSPGEDTEAFF
-,TRBV11-2,TRBJ2-5,TRBD1,TGTGCCAGCAGCTTAGCCGGGGGACAGGGCCCCTCTAAAGAGACCCAGTACTTC,CASSLAGGQGPSKETQYF
once,TRBV19,TRBJ2-1,-,TGTGCCAGTAGTATAGTCCTCGGGGGAGGCTACAATGAGCAGTTCTTC,CASSIVLGGGYNEQFF
-,TRBV13,TRBJ1-2,-,TGTGCCAGCAGCTTAGCCGGGAGTGGGCGGAAGAACTATGGCTACACCTTC,CASSLAGSGRKNYGYTF
-,TRBV6-6,TRBJ1-1,-,TGTGCCAGCAGTTACCCGCCTTTGAACACTGAAGCTTTCTTT,CASSYPPLNTEAFF
-,TRBV15,TRBJ2-3,TRBD1,TGTGCCACCAGCTCCTGGGGGACAGGGGGCATAGGAGATACGCAGTATTTT,CATSSWGTGGIGDTQYF
-,TRBV6-4,TRBJ2-1,-,TGTGCCAGCAGTGAAAACGCCCTCGGGGAGCAGTTCTTC,CASSENALGEQFF
-,TRBV14,TRBJ1-2,-,TGTGCCAGCAGCCCAAGTATATCCTATGGCTACACCTTC,CASSPSISYGYTF
-,TRBV11-2,TRBJ2-5,-,TGTGCCAGCAGCTTAGACAGAGCAGGAATGGAGACCCAGTACTTC,CASSLDRAGMETQYF
-,TRBV29-1,TRBJ2-3,-,TGCAGCGTCACGGAAGGGGGCACAGATACGCAGTATTTT,CSVTEGGTDTQYF
-,TRBV5-5,TRBJ2-5,TRBD1,TGTGCCAGCAGCTTGGCTGGGACAGCAAACCAAGAGACCCAGTACTTC,CASSLAGTANQETQYF
-,TRBV5-1,TRBJ2-2,-,TGCGCCAGCAGCTTCCGGGACGGGAACACCGGGGAGCTGTTTTTT,CASSFRDGNTGELFF
once,TRBV4-2,TRBJ2-3,TRBD2,TGTGCCAGCAGCCAAGATCGGCTAGCGGGCGGAGATACGCAGTATTTT,CASSQDRLAGGDTQYF
-,TRBV5-1,TRBJ1-5,TRBD1,TGCGCCAACAGCTTGCCCGTGGACAGGGAGTATAGCAATCAGCCCCAGCATTTT,CANSLPVDREYSNQPQHF
-,TRBV2,TRBJ1-1,-,TGTGCCAGCAGGGTACAGGGTGACACTGAAGCTTTCTTT,CASRVQGDTEAFF
-,TRBV5-1,TRBJ1-1,-,TGCGCCAGCAGCTTGGCGGGACAGAACACTGAAGCTTTCTTT,CASSLAGQNTEAFF
-,TRBV19,TRBJ1-5,-,TGTGCCAGTAGTATAGAGTGGGGTCGAGGGAGCAATCAGCCCCAGCATTTT,CASSIEWGRGSNQPQHF
-,TRBV19,TRBJ1-2,TRBD1,TGTGCCAGTAGTCCACGGGACAGGGGAGTCCATAACTATGGCTACACCTTC,CASSPRDRGVHNYGYTF
-,TRBV6-5,TRBJ2-7,TRBD1,TGTGCCAGCAGACCGGGACAGAACTACGAGCAGTACTTC,CASRPGQNYEQYF
-,TRBV7-2,TRBJ2-3,-,TGTGCCAGCAGCTTAGGACTCGATACGCAGTATTTT,CASSLGLDTQYF
few,TRBV4-2,TRBJ1-2,TRBD1,TGTGCCAGCAGCCAAGATCGGGGTGACAGGGAATACTATGGCTACACCTTC,CASSQDRGDREYYGYTF
-,TRBV6-1,TRBJ2-3,TRBD1,TGTGCCAGCAGTGGACAGGGGGTAGATACGCAGTATTTT,CASSGQGVDTQYF
-,TRBV6-1,TRBJ1-2,-,TGTGCCAGCAGTGTGGAGGGGCCATCGTGGTATGGCTACACCTTC,CASSVEGPSWYGYTF
once,TRBV7-2,TRBJ1-6,TRBD1,TGTGCCAGCAGCCCTGGACAGGGGGCAGCACCCCTCCACTTT,CASSPGQGAAPLHF
-,TRBV5-6,TRBJ1-2,TRBD1,TGTGCCAGCAGCTTGGTAGGACAGGGTCGAGTAGGGGGCTACACCTTC,CASSLVGQGRVGGYTF
-,TRBV30,TRBJ2-1,-,TGTGCCTGGAGTACGGACGCGAGCTCCTACAATGAGCAGTTCTTC,CAWSTDASSYNEQFF
-,TRBV4-1,TRBJ1-3,-,TGCGCCAGCAGCCCCCACCCAGAACGGGGAAACACCATATATTTT,CASSPHPERGNTIYF
-,TRBV5-1,TRBJ2-7,-,TGCGCCAGCAGCTTGGGGGCAGTCACGGACGAGCAGTACTTC,CASSLGAVTDEQYF
-,TRBV2,TRBJ1-1,TRBD1,TGTGCCAGCAGTGAATACGGGACAGGGGGCATGAACACTGAAGCTTTCTTT,CASSEYGTGGMNTEAFF
-,TRBV6-4,TRBJ2-3,-,TGTGCCAGCAGTGACTCCAGGGGCGATACGCAGTATTTT,CASSDSRGDTQYF
few,TRBV2,TRBJ1-4,TRBD1,TGTGCCAGCACCTTACCTCGACAGGGTCGGAAACTGTTTTTT,CASTLPRQGRKLFF
-,TRBV5-6,TRBJ1-1,TRBD1,TGTGCCAGCAGCTTGGGCCGGGACAGGGTCTTCTTT,CASSLGRDRVFF
-,TRBV4-1,TRBJ2-1,TRBD2,TGCGCCAGCAGCCGAGAAGGACTAGCATGGTTCAATGAGCAGTTCTTC,CASSREGLAWFNEQFF
-,TRBV7-8,TRBJ2-3,TRBD2,TGTGCCAGCAGCAACAAGTTAGCGGGCTCAGATACGCAGTATTTT,CASSNKLAGSDTQYF
-,TRBV11-3,TRBJ2-3,-,TGTGCCAGCAGCTTAGGGGCAGATACGCAGTATTTT,CASSLGADTQYF
-,TRBV13,TRBJ1-1,-,TGTGCCAGCACCCCCCGAAGGTACACTGAAGCTTTCTTT,CASTPRRYTEAFF
-,TRBV7-9,TRBJ1-2,-,TGTGCCAGCAGCTTAAACGACAGAGCTAACTATGGCTACACCTTC,CASSLNDRANYGYTF
-,TRBV4-1,TRBJ1-4,TRBD1,TGCGCCAGCAGCCAATTTCCGGGGGACAGTCAACATGAAAAACTGTTTTTT,CASSQFPGDSQHEKLFF
few,TRBV10-1,TRBJ2-2,-,TGCGCCAGCAGTGAGCAGGGGAACGGGGAGCTGTTTTTT,CASSEQGNGELFF
-,TRBV5-1,TRBJ2-4,TRBD2,TGCGCCAGCAGCTTGGGGGAGGGTGCCAAAAACATTCAGTACTTC,CASSLGEGAKNIQYF
-,TRBV6-5,TRBJ1-1,TRBD1,TGTGCCAGCAGTTTACGGATGGGGCTCCGACAGGGGCACGCTTTCTTT,CASSLRMGLRQGHAFF
-,TRBV7-8,TRBJ2-7,-,TGTGCCAGCAGCTTAACCGACAGGTCTCTAACTAAAATTGGGTACGAGCAGTACTTC,CASSLTDRSLTKIGYEQYF
-,TRBV6-5,TRBJ2-3,TRBD1,TGTGCCAGCAGTTACTCTGGGACAGGGTGGGATACGCAGTATTTT,CASSYSGTGWDTQYF